The 5 T cell receptor beta chains listed next were all sequenced from one sample in a study of T cells in Graves' hyperthyroidism and ophthalmopathy. Amplification of TCR beta CDR3 regions used RNA as the template. Using the HTBI primer set, a first-round RT-PCR was run on the TCR CDR3. TCRdb ran MiXCR on the multiplex PCR reads and lists one entry per CDR3 protein. The sample lists about 420,000 distinct CDR3 sequences, roughly an eighth occurring once. Source material: blood. These receptors were taken from a woman under 30 with Graves' hyperthyroidism.

The rearrangement uses TRBV19 and TRBJ2-2, with D unclear. Germline CDR1 LNHDA, CDR2 SQIVND (reference sequence). The CDR3 extends over 15 amino acids. V gave up 3 bases and J gave up 0 bases, with 8 bases separating them. The CDR3 bases are TGTGCCAGTAGTATCGCCAGGTCGAACACCGGGGAGCTGTTTTTT. Encoded protein: CASSIARSNTGELFF. Complete variable domain (other parts from reference TRBV19 and TRBJ2-2): DGGITQSPKYLFRKEGQNVTLSCEQNLNHDAMYWYRQDPGQGLRLIYYSQIVNDFQKGDIAEGYSVSREKKESFPLTVTSAQKNPTAFYLCASSIARSNTGELFFGEGSRLTVL.

The genes are TRBV19 and TRBJ2-2; 14 bases agree with TRBD2. Germline CDR1 is LNHDA and CDR2 is SQIVND (reference sequence). The CDR3 extends over 18 amino acids. J was trimmed by 5 bases and V by 4 bases; bases with no gene match: 9. CDR3 DNA: TGTGCCAGTAGTACCCAGGGACTAGCGGGAGTCCGGACCGGGGAGCTGTTTTTT. This codes for CASSTQGLAGVRTGELFF.

This clonotype turned up a few times. CDR3 DNA sequence: TGCGCCAGCAGCCTAGCAGAAACCTCTGGGGCCAACGTCCTGACTTTC. As protein: CASSLAETSGANVLTF. The J gene is TRBJ2-6, the V gene TRBV5-1, with a possible D match to TRBD2 (5 bases). The CDR3 runs 16 residues. V was trimmed by 4 bases and J by 0 bases, leaving 11 bases between them. From germline, CDR1 is SGHRS and CDR2 YFSETQ.

This clonotype occurred a few times. This chain joins TRBV7-2 and TRBJ2-7; D possibly corresponds to TRBD2 (5 bases). Deletions cut 5 bases from V and 0 bases from J, with 14 bases between. The CDR3 is made up of 15 amino acids. Germline assignment: CDR1 SGHTA and CDR2 FQGNSA. CDR3 DNA sequence: TGTGCCAGCAGCCGGACGACTAAAAGCTCCTACGAGCAGTACTTC. It yields the protein CASSRTTKSSYEQYF.

J is TRBJ2-1 and V is TRBV2; TRBD1 matches 8 bases. The germline V gene has CDR1 SNHLY and CDR2 FYNNEI. The V segment lost 1 base and the J segment 1 base; nucleotides outside the gene matches: 0. The CDR3 runs to 15 residues. CDR3 nucleotide sequence: TGTGCCAGCAGTGAAGGGACAGGGTCCTACAATGAGCAGTTCTTC. It codes for CASSEGTGSYNEQFF. The complete variable domain, with remaining parts taken from reference TRBV2 and TRBJ2-1, reads EPEVTQTPSHQVTQMGQEVILRCVPISNHLYFYWYRQILGQKVEFLVSFYNNEISEKSEIFDDQFSVERPDGSNFTLKIRSTKLEDSAMYFCASSEGTGSYNEQFFGPGTRLTVL.